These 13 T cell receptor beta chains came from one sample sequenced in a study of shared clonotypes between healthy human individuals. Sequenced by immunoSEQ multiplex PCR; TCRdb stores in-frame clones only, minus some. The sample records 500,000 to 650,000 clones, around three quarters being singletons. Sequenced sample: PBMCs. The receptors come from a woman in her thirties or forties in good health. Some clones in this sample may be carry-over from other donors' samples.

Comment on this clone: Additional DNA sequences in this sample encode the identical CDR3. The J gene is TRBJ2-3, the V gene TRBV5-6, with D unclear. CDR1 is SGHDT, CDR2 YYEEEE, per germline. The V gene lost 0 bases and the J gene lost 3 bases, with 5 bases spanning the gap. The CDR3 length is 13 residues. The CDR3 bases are TGTGCCAGCAGCTTGGCAGCAACAGATACGCAGTATTTT. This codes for CASSLAATDTQYF.

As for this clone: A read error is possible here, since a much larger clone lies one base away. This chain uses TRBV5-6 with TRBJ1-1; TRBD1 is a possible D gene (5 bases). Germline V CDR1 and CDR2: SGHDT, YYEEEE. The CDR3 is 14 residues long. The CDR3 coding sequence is TGTGCCAGCAGCTTGGGGGGACCGGATCCTGAAGCTTCCTTT. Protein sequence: CASSLGGPDPEASF.

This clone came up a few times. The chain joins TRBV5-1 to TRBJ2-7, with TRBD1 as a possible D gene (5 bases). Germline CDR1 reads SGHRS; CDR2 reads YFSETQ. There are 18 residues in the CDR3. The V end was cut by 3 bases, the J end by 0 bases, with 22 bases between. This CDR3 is CASSSRGLHGFSSYEQYF. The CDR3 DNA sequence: TGCGCCAGCAGCTCTAGGGGCCTTCACGGATTTAGCTCCTACGAGCAGTACTTC.

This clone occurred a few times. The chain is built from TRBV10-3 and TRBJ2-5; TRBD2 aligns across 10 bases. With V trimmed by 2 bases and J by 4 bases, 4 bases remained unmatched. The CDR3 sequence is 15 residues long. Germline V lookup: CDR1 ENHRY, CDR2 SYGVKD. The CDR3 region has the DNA TGTGCCATCAGTGAGGGGACTAGCGCCCGAGAGACCCAGTACTTC. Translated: CAISEGTSARETQYF.

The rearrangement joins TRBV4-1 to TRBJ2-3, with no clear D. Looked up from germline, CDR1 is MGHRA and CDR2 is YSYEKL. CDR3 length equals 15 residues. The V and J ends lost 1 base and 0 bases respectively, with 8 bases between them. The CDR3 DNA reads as TGCGCCAGCAGCCAAGCTACGTTGAGCACAGATACGCAGTATTTT. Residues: CASSQATLSTDTQYF.

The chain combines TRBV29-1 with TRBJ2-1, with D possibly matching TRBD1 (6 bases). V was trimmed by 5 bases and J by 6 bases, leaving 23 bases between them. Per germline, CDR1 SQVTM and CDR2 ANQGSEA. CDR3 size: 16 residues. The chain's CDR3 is CSVRSRDTVRANEQFF. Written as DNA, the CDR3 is TGCAGCGTTAGGAGCCGGGACACCGTGAGGGCCAATGAGCAGTTCTTC.

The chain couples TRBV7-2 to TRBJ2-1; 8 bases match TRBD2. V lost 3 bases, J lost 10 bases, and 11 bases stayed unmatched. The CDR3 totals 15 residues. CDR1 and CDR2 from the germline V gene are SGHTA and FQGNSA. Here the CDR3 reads CASSLVGRALGEQFF. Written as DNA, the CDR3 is TGTGCCAGCAGCTTGGTCGGGAGGGCCCTAGGGGAGCAGTTCTTC.

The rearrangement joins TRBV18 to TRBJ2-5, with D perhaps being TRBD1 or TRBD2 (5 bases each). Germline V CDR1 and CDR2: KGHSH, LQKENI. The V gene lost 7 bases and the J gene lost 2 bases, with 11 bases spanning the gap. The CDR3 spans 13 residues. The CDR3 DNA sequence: TGTGCCAGCTTCCGGGACCGACAAGAGACCCAGTACTTC. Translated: CASFRDRQETQYF.

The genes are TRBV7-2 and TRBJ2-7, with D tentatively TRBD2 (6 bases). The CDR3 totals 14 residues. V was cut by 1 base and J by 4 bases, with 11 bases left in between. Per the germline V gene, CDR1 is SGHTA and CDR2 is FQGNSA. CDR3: CASSLGRGLYEQYF. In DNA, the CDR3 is TGTGCCAGCAGCTTAGGTAGGGGACTTTACGAGCAGTACTTC.

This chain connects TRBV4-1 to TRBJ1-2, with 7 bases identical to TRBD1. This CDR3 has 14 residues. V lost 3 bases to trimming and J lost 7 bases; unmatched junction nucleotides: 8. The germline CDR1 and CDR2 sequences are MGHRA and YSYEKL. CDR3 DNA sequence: TGCGCCAGCAGCCATAGACAGGGAAGTGTTGGCTACACCTTC. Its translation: CASSHRQGSVGYTF.

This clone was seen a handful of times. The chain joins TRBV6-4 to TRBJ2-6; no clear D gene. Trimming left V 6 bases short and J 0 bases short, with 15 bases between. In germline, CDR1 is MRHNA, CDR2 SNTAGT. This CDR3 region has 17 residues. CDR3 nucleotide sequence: TGTGCCAGCAGCCCAAGGGTACAGTTCTCTGGGGCCAACGTCCTGACTTTC. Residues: CASSPRVQFSGANVLTF.

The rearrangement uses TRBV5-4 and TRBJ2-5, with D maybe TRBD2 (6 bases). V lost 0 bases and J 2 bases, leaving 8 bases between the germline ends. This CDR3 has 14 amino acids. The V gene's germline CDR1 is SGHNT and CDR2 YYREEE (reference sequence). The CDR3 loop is CASSLDRGQETQYF. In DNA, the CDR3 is TGTGCCAGCAGCTTGGATCGGGGGCAAGAGACCCAGTACTTC.

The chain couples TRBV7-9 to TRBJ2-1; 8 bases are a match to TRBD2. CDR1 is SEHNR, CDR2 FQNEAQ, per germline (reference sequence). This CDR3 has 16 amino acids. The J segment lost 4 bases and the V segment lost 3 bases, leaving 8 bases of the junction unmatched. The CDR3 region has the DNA TGTGCCAGCAGCTTGGTGAGGACTAGCAGATACAATGAGCAGTTCTTC. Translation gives CASSLVRTSRYNEQFF.